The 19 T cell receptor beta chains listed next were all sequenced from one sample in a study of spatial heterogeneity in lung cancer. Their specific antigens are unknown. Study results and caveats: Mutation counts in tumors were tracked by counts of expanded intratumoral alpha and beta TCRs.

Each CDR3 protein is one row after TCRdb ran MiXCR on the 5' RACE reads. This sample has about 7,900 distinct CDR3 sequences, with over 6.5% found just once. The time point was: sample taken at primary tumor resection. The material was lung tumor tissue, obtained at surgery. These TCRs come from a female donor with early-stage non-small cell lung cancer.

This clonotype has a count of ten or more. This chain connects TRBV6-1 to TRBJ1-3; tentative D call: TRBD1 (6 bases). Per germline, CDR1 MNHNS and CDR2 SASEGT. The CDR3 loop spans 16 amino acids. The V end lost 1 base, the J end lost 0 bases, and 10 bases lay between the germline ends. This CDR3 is CASSEVGALSGNTIYF. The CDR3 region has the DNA TGTGCCAGCAGTGAAGTGGGGGCTCTCTCTGGAAACACCATATATTTT.

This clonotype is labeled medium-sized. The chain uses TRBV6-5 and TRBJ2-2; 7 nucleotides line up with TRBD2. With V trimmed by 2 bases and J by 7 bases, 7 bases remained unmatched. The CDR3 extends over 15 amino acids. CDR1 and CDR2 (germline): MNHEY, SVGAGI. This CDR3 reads CASSYAGGRFGELFF. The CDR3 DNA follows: TGTGCCAGCAGTTACGCTGGCGGGAGATTCGGGGAGCTGTTTTTT.

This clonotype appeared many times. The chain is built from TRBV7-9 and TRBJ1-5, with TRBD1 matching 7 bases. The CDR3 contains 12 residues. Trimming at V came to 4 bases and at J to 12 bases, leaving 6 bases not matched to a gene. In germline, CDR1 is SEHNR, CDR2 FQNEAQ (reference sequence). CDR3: CASSSQGGDQHF. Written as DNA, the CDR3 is TGTGCCAGCAGCTCCCAGGGGGGGGACCAGCATTTT.

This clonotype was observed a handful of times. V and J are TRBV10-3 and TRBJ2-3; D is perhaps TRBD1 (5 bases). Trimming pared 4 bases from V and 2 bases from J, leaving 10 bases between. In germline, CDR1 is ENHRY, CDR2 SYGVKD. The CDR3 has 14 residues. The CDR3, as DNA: TGTGCCATCAGTGTAACAGGCCCCACAGATACGCAGTATTTT. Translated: CAISVTGPTDTQYF.

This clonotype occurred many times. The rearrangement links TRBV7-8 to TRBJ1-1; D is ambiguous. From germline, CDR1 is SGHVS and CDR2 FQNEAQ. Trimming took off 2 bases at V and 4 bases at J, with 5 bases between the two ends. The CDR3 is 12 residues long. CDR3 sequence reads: CASSLRVTEAFF. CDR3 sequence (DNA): TGTGCCAGCAGCTTACGGGTCACTGAAGCTTTCTTT.

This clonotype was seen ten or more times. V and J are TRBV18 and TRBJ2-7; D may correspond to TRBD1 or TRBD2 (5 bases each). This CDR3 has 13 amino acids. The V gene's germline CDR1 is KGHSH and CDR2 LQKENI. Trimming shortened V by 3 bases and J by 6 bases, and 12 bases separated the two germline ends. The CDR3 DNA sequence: TGTGCCAGCTCACCGGGGACCCAAGGCGAGCAGTACTTC. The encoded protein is CASSPGTQGEQYF.

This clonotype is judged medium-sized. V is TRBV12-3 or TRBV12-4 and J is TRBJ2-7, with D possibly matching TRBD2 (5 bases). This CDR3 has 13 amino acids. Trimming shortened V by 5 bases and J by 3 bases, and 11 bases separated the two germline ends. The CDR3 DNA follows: TGTGCCAGCAGTGCGGACTCCTTCTACGAGCAGTACTTC. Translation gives CASSADSFYEQYF.

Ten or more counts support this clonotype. The DNA for the CDR3 is TGTGCCAGCAGCTTGGGGACTAGCGTCCATGAGCAGTTCTTC. This encodes CASSLGTSVHEQFF. This sequence joins TRBV7-9 and TRBJ2-1; TRBD2 agrees at 10 bases. V was clipped by 3 bases and J by 8 bases; unmatched bases: 4. The CDR3 runs 14 residues. Germline CDR1 is SEHNR and CDR2 is FQNEAQ (reference sequence).

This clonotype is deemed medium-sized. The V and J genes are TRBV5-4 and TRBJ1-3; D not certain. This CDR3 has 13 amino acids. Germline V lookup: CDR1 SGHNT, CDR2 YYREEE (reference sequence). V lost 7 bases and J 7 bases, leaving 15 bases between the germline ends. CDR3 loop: CASGTTEHNTIYF. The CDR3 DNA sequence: TGTGCCAGCGGAACTACCGAACACAACACCATATATTTT.

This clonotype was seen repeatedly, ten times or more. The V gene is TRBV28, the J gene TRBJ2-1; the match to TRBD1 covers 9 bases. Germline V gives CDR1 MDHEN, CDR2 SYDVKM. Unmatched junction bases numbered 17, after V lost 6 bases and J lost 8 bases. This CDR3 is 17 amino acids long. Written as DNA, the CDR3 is TGTGCCAGCAGGTTTCTCTACTCAGGGACAGGGTCCGATGAGCAGTTCTTC. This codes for CASRFLYSGTGSDEQFF.

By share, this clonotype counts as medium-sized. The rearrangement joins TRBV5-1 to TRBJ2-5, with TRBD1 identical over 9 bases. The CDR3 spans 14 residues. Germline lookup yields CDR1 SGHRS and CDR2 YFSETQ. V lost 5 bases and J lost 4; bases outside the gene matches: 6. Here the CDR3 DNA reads TGCGCCAGCAGTACCGACAGGGGGGGAGAGACCCAGTACTTC. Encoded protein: CASSTDRGGETQYF.

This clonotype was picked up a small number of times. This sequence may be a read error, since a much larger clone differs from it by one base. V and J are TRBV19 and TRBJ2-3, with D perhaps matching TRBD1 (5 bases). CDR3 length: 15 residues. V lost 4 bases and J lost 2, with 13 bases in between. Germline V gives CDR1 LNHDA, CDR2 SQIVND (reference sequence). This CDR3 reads CASSTGALHTDTQYF. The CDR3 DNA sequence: TGTGCCAGTAGTACTGGGGCCCTTCACACAGATACGCAGTATTTT. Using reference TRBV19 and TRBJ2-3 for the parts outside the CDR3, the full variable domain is DGGITQSPKYLFRKEGQNVTLSCEQNLNHDAMYWYRQDPGQGLRLIYYSQIVNDFQKGDIAEGYSVSREKKESFPLTVTSAQKNPTAFYLCASSTGALHTDTQYFGPGTRLTVL.

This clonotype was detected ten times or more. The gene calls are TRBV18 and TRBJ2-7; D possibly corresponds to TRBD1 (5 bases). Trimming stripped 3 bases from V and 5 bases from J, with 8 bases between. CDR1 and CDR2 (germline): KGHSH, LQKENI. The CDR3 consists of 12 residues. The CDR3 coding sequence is TGTGCCAGCTCACCCGTCAGGGACGAGCAGTACTTC. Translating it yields CASSPVRDEQYF.

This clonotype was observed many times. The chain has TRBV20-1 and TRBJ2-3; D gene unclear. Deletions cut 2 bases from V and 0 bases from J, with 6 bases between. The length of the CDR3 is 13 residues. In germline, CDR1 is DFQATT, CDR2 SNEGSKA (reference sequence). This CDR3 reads CSARPVSTDTQYF. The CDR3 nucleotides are TGCAGTGCTAGACCCGTGAGCACAGATACGCAGTATTTT.

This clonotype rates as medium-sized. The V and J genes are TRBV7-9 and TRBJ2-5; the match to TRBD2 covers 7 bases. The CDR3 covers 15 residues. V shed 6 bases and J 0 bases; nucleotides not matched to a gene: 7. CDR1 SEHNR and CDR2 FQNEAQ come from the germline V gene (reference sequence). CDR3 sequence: CASRAGAEYQETQYF. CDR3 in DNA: TGTGCCAGCAGGGCGGGAGCGGAGTACCAAGAGACCCAGTACTTC.

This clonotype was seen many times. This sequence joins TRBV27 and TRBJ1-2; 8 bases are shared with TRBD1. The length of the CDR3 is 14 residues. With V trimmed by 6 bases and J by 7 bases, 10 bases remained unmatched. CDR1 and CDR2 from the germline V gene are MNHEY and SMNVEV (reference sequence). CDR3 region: CASRQGVRSGGYTF. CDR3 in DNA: TGTGCCAGCAGACAGGGGGTGCGGTCCGGTGGCTACACCTTC.

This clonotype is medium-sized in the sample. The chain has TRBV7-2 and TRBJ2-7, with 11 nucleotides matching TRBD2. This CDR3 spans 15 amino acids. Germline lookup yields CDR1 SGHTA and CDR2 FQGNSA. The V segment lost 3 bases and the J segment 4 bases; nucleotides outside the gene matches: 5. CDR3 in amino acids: CASSFTSGSSYEQYF. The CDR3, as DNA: TGTGCCAGCAGCTTCACTAGCGGGAGTTCGTACGAGCAGTACTTC.

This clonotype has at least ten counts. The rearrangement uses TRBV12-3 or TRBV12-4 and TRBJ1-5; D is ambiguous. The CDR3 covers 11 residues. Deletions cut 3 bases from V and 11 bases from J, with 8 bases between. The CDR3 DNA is TGTGCCAGCAGTTTCCCATCAGCCCAGCATTTT. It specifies CASSFPSAQHF.

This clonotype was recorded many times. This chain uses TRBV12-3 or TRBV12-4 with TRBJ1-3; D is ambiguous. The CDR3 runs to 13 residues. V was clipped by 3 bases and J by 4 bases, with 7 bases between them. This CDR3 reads CASSFGKGNTIYF. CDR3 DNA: TGTGCCAGCAGTTTCGGAAAAGGAAACACCATATATTTT.